The following is a TCR beta chain sequence with its context. This clone's antigen is unknown. Base qualities are not at hand, and no much larger clone is one base apart. This record belongs to a study of post-analysis software for immune sequencing data (dated by TCRdb to 2014 to 2015). About the investigation overall: Relapsing-remitting, secondary progressive and progressive-relapsing multiple sclerosis were recorded as disease courses, and subtype annotation was lacking for some patients. The patient repertoires were set against approximately 10 previously published healthy control repertoires from donors whose ages ranged from roughly 6 to 25 years. A subset of samples was prepared in parallel using single-end sample barcoding, then pooled and co-amplified after Illumina adapter ligation.

TCR beta repertoires were profiled from peripheral blood of approximately 13 young patients with multiple sclerosis to demonstrate the VDJtools post-analysis software. The multiple sclerosis patients were children and adolescents between about 6 and 16 years of age. CDR3 length: 17 amino acids, cysteine to phenylalanine. Of all the DNA, just the CDR3 is kept, 51 bases in frame from base 1. At the junction V is shortened by 3 bases and J by 4 bases, with 18 bases in between. The germline V gene specifies KGHDR as CDR1 and SFDVKD as CDR2. Receptor libraries were prepared by PCR. Sequencing relied on an Illumina HiSeq 2500. To reduce PCR and sequencing biases, unique molecular identifiers were built into the TCR beta cDNA libraries. Every 1 to 10 million input T cells yielded roughly 500,000 cDNA molecules, meaning each molecule approximated one T cell. The patient libraries were prepared and sequenced with the same protocol used for the earlier healthy control dataset. Within a given batch, samples were prepared together, multiplexed and sequenced on the same HiSeq lane. The authors processed their data as follows. MIGEC was used to process the raw barcoded reads, and molecular identifier groups with only a single read were discarded before consensus assembly and CDR3 extraction. Clonotype tables were post-analysed with VDJtools, and diversity was normalized by down-sampling all datasets to the smallest sample size. In repertoire overlap clustering, CDR3 amino acid sequences, but not nucleotide sequences, were matched to correct batch-related cross-sample contamination. TCRdb redid the processing of the public reads, applying fastp at Q25 and MiXCR, and retained in-frame beta chains. Entries are consolidated by CDR3 protein sequence, retaining the most common genes and DNA. The authors' filters were not applied to this entry. This sample comprises roughly 600,000 distinct CDR3 sequences, 40% to 50% of them detected only once. Over 1.5% of the sample is held by the ten biggest clonotypes.

The full study reports these points: The control group was slightly older than the multiple sclerosis patient group. Direct clustering with F measure showed strong co-clustering of samples prepared in the same batch, prompting a batch-effect correction. Roughly 5 TRBV segments, including TRBV5-6, TRBV5-1 and TRBV20-1, were significantly more frequent in patients than controls. Normalized Chao1 diversity was significantly lower in multiple sclerosis patients than controls, suggesting substantial peripheral T-cell clonal expansion.

The source material was blood. The source of this sequence is a girl aged 5 to 17 with multiple sclerosis. Rearrangement joined TRBV24-1 to TRBJ2-1; possibly the D gene is TRBD2, per 6 matching bases. This receptor has the CDR3 CATSDPAGAGPYNEQFF. The DNA is as follows: TGTGCCACCAGTGATCCGGCCGGGGCGGGACCTTACAATGAGCAGTTCTTC.